This TCR beta chain was documented in a study of blood T cell repertoires in COVID-19. Whole-study context: Acute-phase and convalescent COVID-19 samples originated in the United States, Italy and Spain. The analysed material was cDNA or gDNA that came from T cells, B-cell-depleted T cells, or PBMCs.

As handled by the study authors: The assay estimated nucleated cells by amplifying reference gene primers. Assay used: immunoSEQ multiplex PCR; TCRdb lists only in-frame clones, some missing. The V and J calls and clone size come from that table; D and trimming were worked out from the DNA. The sample yields 100,000 to 150,000 clones, around 81% seen once. This clone was detected once. The CDR3 totals 13 residues. V gave up 5 bases and J gave up 4 bases, with 9 bases separating them. Germline-derived CDR1 and CDR2 are LNHDA and SQIVND (reference sequence). The J gene is TRBJ1-5, the V gene TRBV19; TRBD1 is a possible D gene (6 bases). The sample comprised peripheral blood. This receptor was taken from a woman between 50 and 59 years old with acute or convalescent COVID-19. CDR3 residues: CASSPDRNQPQHF. The CDR3 DNA reads as TGTGCCAGTAGTCCCGACAGGAATCAGCCCCAGCATTTT.